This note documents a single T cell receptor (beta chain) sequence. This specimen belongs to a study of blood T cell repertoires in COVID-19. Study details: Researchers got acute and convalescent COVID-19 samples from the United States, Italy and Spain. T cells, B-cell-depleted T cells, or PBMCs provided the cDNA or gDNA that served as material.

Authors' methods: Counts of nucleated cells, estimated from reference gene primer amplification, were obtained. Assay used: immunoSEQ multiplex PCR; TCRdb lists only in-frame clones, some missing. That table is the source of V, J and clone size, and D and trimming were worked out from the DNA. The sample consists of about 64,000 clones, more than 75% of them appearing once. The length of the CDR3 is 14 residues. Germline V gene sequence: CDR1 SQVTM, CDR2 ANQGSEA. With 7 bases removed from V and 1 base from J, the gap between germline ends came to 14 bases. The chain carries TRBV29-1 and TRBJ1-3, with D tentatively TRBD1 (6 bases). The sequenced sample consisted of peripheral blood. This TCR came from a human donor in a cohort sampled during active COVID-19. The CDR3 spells CSGTTGASGNTIYF. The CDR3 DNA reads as TGCAGCGGTACGACAGGTGCTTCTGGAAACACCATATATTTT.